Listed below are T cell receptor beta chains from one sample, sequenced in a study of OX40 agonist ivuxolimab in advanced cancers. Produced via immunoSEQ multiplex PCR; TCRdb's table is partial and in-frame only. There are about 83,000 clones in the sample; approximately 88% occur only once, and under 8% lies in the top ten. Sequenced here: CD4+ or CD8+ T cells sorted from blood, sampled in a trial of the OX40 agonist ivuxolimab. These receptors were obtained from an adult with an advanced solid tumor such as melanoma, head and neck, liver or kidney cancer. Both conserved end residues are part of each CDR3. Fields, in order: clone size, V gene, J gene, D gene, CDR3 protein, CDR3 DNA. The D gene is left open where the match is weak. Expanded clones get a size class; other rows say once, few or many, or leave the size out.

>.|TRBV7-9|TRBJ1-2|.
CASSLDSLRYGYTF
TGTGCCAGCAGCCTGGACAGTTTACGCTATGGCTACACCTTC
>.|TRBV4-1|TRBJ2-7|TRBD2
CASSQGGSGGLSYEQYF
TGCGCCAGCAGCCAGGGGGGGTCGGGGGGACTCTCCTACGAGCAGTACTTC
>once|TRBV19|TRBJ2-7|TRBD2
CASSVLAGEYEQYF
TGTGCCAGTAGTGTCCTAGCGGGAGAATACGAGCAGTACTTC
>.|TRBV7-9|TRBJ1-4|.
CASTLTGGLEKLFF
TGTGCCAGCACCTTAACCGGGGGCCTTGAAAAACTGTTTTTT
>.|TRBV27|TRBJ2-1|.
CASSSLGRGLSSYNEQFF
TGTGCCAGCAGTTCCTTAGGACGGGGGTTAAGCTCCTACAATGAGCAGTTCTTC
>.|TRBV5-5|TRBJ2-7|TRBD1
CASNNRDRVNYEQYF
TGTGCCAGCAACAACCGGGACAGGGTCAACTACGAGCAGTACTTC
>.|TRBV5-1|TRBJ2-3|TRBD2
CASSWASGDADTQYF
TGCGCCAGCAGCTGGGCTAGCGGGGACGCAGATACGCAGTATTTT
>.|TRBV9|TRBJ2-1|.
CASSPPGERYNEQFF
TGTGCCAGCAGCCCCCCGGGGGAGCGGTACAATGAGCAGTTCTTC
>.|TRBV10-3|TRBJ2-7|TRBD1
CATTDRGQGYEQYF
TGTGCCACGACCGACAGGGGGCAAGGGTACGAGCAGTACTTC
>.|TRBV7-9|TRBJ1-2|.
CASSLRGDYGYTF
TGTGCCAGCAGCTTACGCGGGGACTATGGCTACACCTTC
>.|TRBV18|TRBJ2-5|.
CASSPRRGREETQYF
TGTGCCAGCTCACCCAGGCGGGGGCGCGAAGAGACCCAGTACTTC
>.|TRBV7-6|TRBJ2-5|.
CASTPRALGVETQYF
TGTGCCAGCACCCCGAGGGCCTTAGGGGTAGAGACCCAGTACTTC
>once|TRBV6-5|TRBJ1-2|.
CASSLRSTGIYGYTF
TGTGCCAGCAGTCTTCGGTCTACGGGGATCTATGGCTACACCTTC
>.|TRBV7-2|TRBJ2-5|TRBD2
CASSLRLAGGKETQYF
TGTGCCAGCAGCTTAAGACTAGCGGGGGGTAAGGAGACCCAGTACTTC
>.|TRBV5-4|TRBJ1-2|TRBD1
CASSLDPTGGTDGYTF
TGTGCCAGCAGCTTAGACCCCACAGGGGGCACCGATGGCTACACCTTC
>few|TRBV5-6|TRBJ2-7|.
CASSLSAGAYEQYF
TGTGCCAGCAGCTTGTCGGCAGGGGCTTACGAGCAGTACTTC
>.|TRBV27|TRBJ2-5|TRBD2
CASSTRGGGETQYF
TGTGCCAGCAGTACCCGCGGGGGGGGAGAGACCCAGTACTTC
>.|TRBV20-1|TRBJ1-2|.
CSARARQGYTF
TGCAGTGCTAGAGCAAGGCAAGGCTACACCTTC
>once|TRBV18|TRBJ2-1|.
CASSSDRNYNEQFF
TGTGCCAGCTCCTCAGACAGGAACTACAATGAGCAGTTCTTC
>.|TRBV7-2|TRBJ1-5|.
CASTAIPSAGQPQHF
TGTGCCAGCACCGCTATCCCCTCAGCCGGTCAGCCCCAGCATTTT
>once|TRBV27|TRBJ2-5|TRBD1
CASRRDRDQETQYF
TGTGCCAGCAGGAGGGACAGGGATCAAGAGACCCAGTACTTC
>.|TRBV18|TRBJ1-1|.
CASSPPGGSAFF
TGTGCCAGCTCACCCCCTGGGGGCTCAGCTTTCTTT
>.|TRBV6-1|TRBJ2-7|.
CASSGTAPRAYEQYF
TGTGCCAGCAGTGGAACTGCGCCCCGAGCCTACGAGCAGTACTTC
>.|TRBV6-1|TRBJ1-4|.
CASSEYPEKLFF
TGTGCCAGCAGTGAATACCCTGAAAAACTGTTTTTT
>.|TRBV6-1|TRBJ1-4|.
CAIRSIATNEKLFF
TGTGCCATCCGGTCGATTGCAACTAATGAAAAACTGTTTTTT
>once|TRBV9|TRBJ2-3|.
CASSVVLSTDTQYF
TGTGCCAGCAGCGTTGTTTTAAGCACAGATACGCAGTATTTT
>.|TRBV5-1|TRBJ2-7|.
CASSHPGLIYEQYF
TGCGCCAGCAGCCATCCGGGACTGATCTACGAGCAGTACTTC
>.|TRBV6-5|TRBJ1-2|.
CASSYSSEALYGYTF
TGTGCCAGCAGTTACTCGAGCGAGGCGCTCTATGGCTACACCTTC
>.|TRBV5-1|TRBJ1-1|.
CASSLKTGPRTEAFF
TGCGCCAGCAGCTTGAAAACAGGCCCAAGGACTGAAGCTTTCTTT
>.|TRBV19|TRBJ1-3|.
CASRVNSGNTIYF
TGTGCCAGTAGGGTGAACTCTGGAAACACCATATATTTT
>.|TRBV6-1|TRBJ2-7|.
CASSGPGTYEQYF
TGTGCCAGCAGTGGTCCTGGGACTTACGAGCAGTACTTC
>once|TRBV5-1|TRBJ2-2|.
CASSLATRLSGELFF
TGCGCCAGCAGCTTGGCCACTAGGCTCTCCGGGGAGCTGTTTTTT
>.|TRBV4-1|TRBJ1-1|.
CASSQVRAGGTEAFF
TGCGCCAGCAGCCAAGTACGGGCGGGGGGCACTGAAGCTTTCTTT
>.|TRBV27|TRBJ1-1|.
CASSLSRGGTEAFF
TGTGCCAGCAGTTTATCGAGGGGGGGCACTGAAGCTTTCTTT
>.|TRBV15|TRBJ1-1|.
CATSRVYQSTEAFF
TGTGCCACCAGCAGAGTTTATCAGTCCACTGAAGCTTTCTTT
>.|TRBV7-2|TRBJ1-1|.
CASSFQGRNTEAFF
TGTGCCAGCAGCTTCCAGGGGAGGAACACTGAAGCTTTCTTT
>few|TRBV21-1|TRBJ2-1|.
CASRKFQVTYNEQFF
TGTGCCAGCAGGAAATTCCAGGTGACCTACAATGAGCAGTTCTTC
>.|TRBV9|TRBJ2-3|.
CASSVGGDTQYF
TGTGCCAGTTCCGTGGGGGGAGATACGCAGTATTTT
>once|TRBV10-2|TRBJ2-5|TRBD2
CASSELAGGTETQYF
TGCGCCAGCAGTGAGTTAGCGGGGGGGACGGAGACCCAGTACTTC
>.|TRBV5-1|TRBJ2-1|TRBD2
CASSLASREGYNEQFF
TGCGCCAGCAGCTTGGCCTCGCGGGAGGGGTACAATGAGCAGTTCTTC
>.|TRBV7-9|TRBJ2-5|.
CASSLGTGEGETQYF
TGTGCCAGCAGCTTAGGAACAGGGGAGGGAGAGACCCAGTACTTC
>.|TRBV6-4|TRBJ1-1|.
CASSAQGNTEAFF
TGTGCCAGCAGTGCGCAGGGCAACACTGAAGCTTTCTTT
>.|TRBV30|TRBJ1-5|.
CAWSAVGGNQPQHF
TGTGCCTGGAGTGCCGTAGGGGGTAATCAGCCCCAGCATTTT
>.|TRBV27|TRBJ1-2|.
CASSFAGNYGYTF
TGTGCCAGCAGTTTTGCGGGAAACTATGGCTACACCTTC
>.|TRBV10-3|TRBJ1-5|.
CAISEGQGRDQPQHF
TGTGCCATCAGTGAGGGGCAGGGAAGGGATCAGCCCCAGCATTTT
>.|TRBV27|TRBJ2-7|.
CASSPQVGYEQYF
TGTGCCAGCAGCCCCCAGGTGGGCTACGAGCAGTACTTC
>once|TRBV30|TRBJ2-7|TRBD1
CAWSYRDRDSLEQYF
TGTGCCTGGAGTTATCGGGACAGGGACTCCCTCGAGCAGTACTTC
>.|TRBV4-3|TRBJ1-1|.
CASSLGEPTEAFF
TGCGCCAGCAGCCTAGGGGAGCCCACTGAAGCTTTCTTT
>.|TRBV10-3|TRBJ1-5|TRBD1
CAISAGTGDQPQHF
TGTGCCATCAGCGCCGGGACAGGGGATCAGCCCCAGCATTTT
>.|TRBV11-2|TRBJ1-2|.
CASSLGYRDYTF
TGTGCCAGCAGCTTAGGTTACAGGGACTACACCTTC
>.|TRBV5-8|TRBJ2-7|TRBD1
CASRTGTGHSYEQYF
TGTGCCAGCAGGACCGGGACAGGCCACTCCTACGAGCAGTACTTC
>.|TRBV19|TRBJ1-2|TRBD1
CASTTAGTAFNYGYTF
TGTGCCAGTACCACAGCCGGGACAGCCTTTAACTATGGCTACACCTTC
>.|TRBV6-6|TRBJ1-6|TRBD1
CASSTRHRGDPPLHF
TGTGCCAGCAGTACCCGGCACAGGGGTGATCCACCCCTCCACTTT
>.|TRBV2|TRBJ1-2|.
CASSEAKDPRGYTF
TGTGCCAGCAGTGAAGCGAAGGACCCTCGTGGCTACACCTTC
>once|TRBV9|TRBJ2-2|.
CASSFRLNTGELFF
TGTGCCAGCAGCTTTCGACTAAACACCGGGGAGCTGTTTTTT
>.|TRBV10-2|TRBJ2-1|TRBD2
CASRGTKASDEQFF
TGCGCCAGCAGGGGGACTAAAGCCAGCGATGAGCAGTTCTTC
>.|TRBV7-8|TRBJ2-4|TRBD2
CASSLQRGGNIQYF
TGTGCCAGCAGCTTACAGCGGGGGGGAAACATTCAGTACTTC